The clone carrying this T cell receptor (beta chain) was seen many times. Its antigen is undetermined. The data were obtained in a study of T cells in Graves' hyperthyroidism and ophthalmopathy. RNA transcripts gave rise to amplified TCR beta CDR3 regions. First-round RT-PCR targeting the TCR CDR3 was performed with the HTBI primer set. TCRdb ran MiXCR on the multiplex PCR reads and lists one entry per CDR3 protein. The table has about 580,000 distinct CDR3 sequences, 40% to 55% seen once; the top ten hold around 8%. Study-wide points: Most thyroid-expanded clonotypes above 0.001 were also found in blood.

Trimming left V 5 bases short and J 4 bases short, with 5 bases between. Germline V CDR1 and CDR2: KGHDR, SFDVKD. This CDR3 contains 12 residues. The J gene is TRBJ1-5, the V gene TRBV24-1; the D is unclear. This sequence was found in a woman between 18 and 29 years old with Graves' hyperthyroidism. What was sequenced was peripheral blood or thyroid tissue (not recorded which). CDR3: CATSAPNQPQHF. CDR3 in DNA: TGTGCCACCAGTGCTCCAAATCAGCCCCAGCATTTT.